The rows below give T cell receptor beta chains drawn from one sample of a study of blood T cells in healthy people across ages. MiXCR, applied by TCRdb to the 5' RACE reads, yields one record per CDR3 protein. The sample has 1.2 million to 1.5 million distinct CDR3 sequences, about 40% seen once. What was sequenced was blood. Receptors were obtained from a woman younger than 35 in good health. Both conserved end residues are part of each CDR3. A D gene is named only where the DNA matches it firmly. Not all rows give a size; the values are once, few, many and, for expanded clones, a class.

D	V	size	J	CDR3	DNA
NA	TRBV6-2/TRBV6-3	NA	TRBJ2-1	CASTSAVPYNEQFF	TGTGCCAGCACTTCGGCCGTCCCCTACAATGAGCAGTTCTTC
NA	TRBV20-1	NA	TRBJ2-3	CSALRGGGYTDTQYF	TGCAGTGCCCTGAGGGGAGGGGGCTACACAGATACGCAGTATTTT
TRBD2	TRBV9	NA	TRBJ2-3	CASSVTAGESTDTQYF	TGTGCCAGCAGCGTTACAGCGGGGGAGAGCACAGATACGCAGTATTTT
NA	TRBV12-3/TRBV12-4	NA	TRBJ1-1	CASQGPAGVTAFF	TGTGCCAGCCAAGGCCCGGCGGGTGTCACGGCTTTCTTT
NA	TRBV7-9	NA	TRBJ1-4	CASSSLGTGNEKLFF	TGTGCCAGCAGCTCCTTAGGAACGGGTAATGAAAAACTGTTTTTT
NA	TRBV4-1	few	TRBJ2-1	CASSQAGREQFF	TGCGCCAGCAGCCAAGCGGGGCGTGAGCAGTTCTTC
NA	TRBV6-4	NA	TRBJ2-7	CASSEGASVPYEQYF	TGTGCCAGCAGTGAAGGGGCGAGCGTACCCTACGAGCAGTACTTC
NA	TRBV4-1	many	TRBJ2-7	CASSQGGNSYEQYF	TGCGCCAGCAGCCAAGGAGGGAACTCCTACGAGCAGTACTTC
TRBD2	TRBV7-9	NA	TRBJ2-3	CASSKGLAEDTQYF	TGTGCCAGCAGCAAGGGACTAGCGGAAGATACGCAGTATTTT
TRBD1	TRBV10-3	many	TRBJ2-7	CATETGKFSYEQYF	TGTGCCACGGAGACAGGGAAGTTCTCCTACGAGCAGTACTTC
TRBD2	TRBV20-1	NA	TRBJ2-1	CSARTSGGNEQFF	TGCAGTGCTAGAACTAGCGGGGGCAATGAGCAGTTCTTC
NA	TRBV21-1	NA	TRBJ2-3	CASSKGTGKSTDTQYF	TGTGCCAGCAGCAAAGGTACCGGGAAATCCACAGATACGCAGTATTTT
NA	TRBV24-1	NA	TRBJ1-5	CATSEEGYNQPQHF	TGTGCCACCAGTGAAGAGGGGTACAATCAGCCCCAGCATTTT
NA	TRBV7-8	few	TRBJ2-7	CASSLRWGGEQYF	TGTGCCAGCAGCTTAAGGTGGGGAGGCGAGCAGTACTTC
NA	TRBV29-1	NA	TRBJ1-4	CSVEGVDEKLFF	TGCAGCGTGGAGGGGGTGGATGAAAAACTGTTTTTT
NA	TRBV20-1	few	TRBJ1-1	CSARGHGGNTEAFF	TGCAGTGCTAGAGGCCATGGGGGGAACACTGAAGCTTTCTTT
NA	TRBV6-6	NA	TRBJ2-3	CASSYSLGSDTQYF	TGTGCCAGCAGTTACAGTTTAGGTTCAGATACGCAGTATTTT
TRBD2	TRBV12-3/TRBV12-4	few	TRBJ2-7	CASSALDPGLATYEQYF	TGTGCCAGCAGCGCTCTCGACCCGGGACTAGCGACCTACGAGCAGTACTTC
NA	TRBV12-3/TRBV12-4	NA	TRBJ1-5	CASSGGNSNRPQHF	TGTGCCAGCAGTGGCGGGAATAGCAATCGGCCCCAGCATTTT
NA	TRBV6-5	few	TRBJ2-6	CASSYSNVRISGANVLTF	TGTGCCAGCAGTTACTCGAACGTCCGGATCTCTGGGGCCAACGTCCTGACTTTC
TRBD1	TRBV7-9	NA	TRBJ1-2	CATTRQGPNYGYTF	TGTGCCACCACTAGACAGGGGCCTAACTATGGCTACACCTTC
TRBD1	TRBV12-3/TRBV12-4	NA	TRBJ1-6	CASRGDRHSYNSPLHF	TGTGCCAGCAGGGGGGACAGACACTCCTATAATTCACCCCTCCACTTT
NA	TRBV7-9	NA	TRBJ1-4	CASSSQQGDEKLFF	TGTGCCAGCAGCTCACAGCAGGGAGATGAAAAACTGTTTTTT
NA	TRBV2	NA	TRBJ2-7	CASIRGSGLYEQYF	TGTGCCAGCATCAGGGGTAGCGGATTGTACGAGCAGTACTTC
TRBD2	TRBV6-1	once	TRBJ2-7	CASSVAGHSSYEQYF	TGTGCCAGCAGCGTAGCGGGGCACAGCTCCTACGAGCAGTACTTC
NA	TRBV7-9	NA	TRBJ2-1	CASSQREKYNEQFF	TGTGCCAGCAGTCAAAGGGAGAAGTACAATGAGCAGTTCTTC
TRBD2	TRBV12-3/TRBV12-4	NA	TRBJ2-3	CASRNRTSGGPTDTQYF	TGTGCCAGCAGAAATAGGACTAGCGGGGGGCCCACAGATACGCAGTATTTT
NA	TRBV9	NA	TRBJ1-4	CASSVRLLDEKLFF	TGTGCCAGCAGCGTAAGACTTTTGGACGAAAAACTGTTTTTT
NA	TRBV12-3/TRBV12-4	few	TRBJ2-3	CASRERRTTDTQYF	TGTGCCAGCAGGGAGCGGCGGACCACAGATACGCAGTATTTT
NA	TRBV24-1	NA	TRBJ1-1	CATSPGHMNTEAFF	TGTGCCACCAGCCCTGGTCACATGAACACTGAAGCTTTCTTT
NA	TRBV5-1	NA	TRBJ2-2	CASRGQETGELFF	TGCGCCAGCAGGGGGCAGGAGACCGGGGAGCTGTTTTTT
NA	TRBV18	NA	TRBJ2-1	CASLPGARESVGEQFF	TGTGCCAGCTTGCCGGGGGCGCGGGAGTCCGTCGGTGAGCAGTTCTTC
TRBD2	TRBV5-1	NA	TRBJ2-3	CASSLAGALADTQYF	TGCGCCAGCAGCTTAGCGGGGGCTCTCGCAGATACGCAGTATTTT
TRBD1	TRBV29-1	once	TRBJ2-5	CSGRGQGEETQYF	TGCAGCGGCCGGGGACAGGGAGAAGAGACCCAGTACTTC
TRBD1	TRBV20-1	NA	TRBJ1-1	CSATTTGGTEAFF	TGCAGTGCGACCACCACAGGGGGCACTGAAGCTTTCTTT
TRBD2	TRBV4-1	few	TRBJ2-5	CASSTLAGVETQYF	TGCGCCAGCAGTACGCTAGCGGGAGTTGAGACCCAGTACTTC
NA	TRBV3-1	NA	TRBJ2-1	CASSQADYDYNEQFF	TGTGCCAGCAGCCAAGCGGACTACGATTACAATGAGCAGTTCTTC
NA	TRBV6-5	NA	TRBJ2-7	CASSRGEMYEQYF	TGTGCCAGCAGCCGCGGAGAGATGTACGAGCAGTACTTC
NA	TRBV3-1	NA	TRBJ2-1	CASSQSIGGAYNEQFF	TGTGCCAGCAGCCAATCTATAGGCGGGGCCTACAATGAGCAGTTCTTC
TRBD1	TRBV12-3/TRBV12-4	few	TRBJ1-2	CASNRQGAVYGYTF	TGTGCCAGCAATAGACAGGGGGCGGTTTATGGCTACACCTTC
NA	TRBV20-1	few	TRBJ2-1	CSATSSRSYNEQFF	TGCAGTGCTACCAGCAGTCGCTCCTACAATGAGCAGTTCTTC
NA	TRBV4-1	NA	TRBJ2-1	CASSQAYVRFF	TGCGCCAGCAGCCAAGCATACGTGAGGTTCTTC
NA	TRBV20-1	few	TRBJ2-7	CSANEGGTGEQYF	TGCAGTGCTAACGAGGGGGGTACGGGCGAGCAGTACTTC
TRBD1	TRBV28	once	TRBJ1-2	CASSPITGGAGGDYGYTF	TGTGCCAGCAGCCCTATCACCGGAGGCGCAGGGGGGGACTATGGCTACACCTTC
TRBD2	TRBV20-1	NA	TRBJ2-5	CGEGLAGKETQYF	TGCGGGGAGGGACTAGCGGGTAAAGAGACCCAGTACTTC